This T cell receptor (beta chain) derives from a study of CD8+ T cells in alopecia areata. On the study more broadly: Treated patients took oral tofacitinib at 5 to 10 mg twice daily.

Comment on this clone: Its antigen is still unknown.

RNA extraction was followed by reverse transcription into cDNA, which acted as the sequencing template. The table came from immunoSEQ multiplex PCR; TCRdb's copy has only in-frame clones and leaves some out. In the table there are under 250,000 clones, 50% to 70% of which are singletons. Findings and caveats of the study: Higher clonality than in normal scalp was seen in lesional scalp, especially alopecia totalis/universalis. Sequencing of scalp tissue also captures the resident alphabeta T cells of normal skin. Expanded CD8+ clones among the top 100, and scalp clonality, were significantly decreased by tofacitinib.

The treatment was: oral pan-JAK inhibitor, 5-10 mg twice daily. The specimen was CD4+ T cells sorted from blood, collected at week 4, from a patient treated with tofacitinib. This clonotype was sampled from a human donor with alopecia areata.

DNA for the CDR3: TGTGCCAGCAGTGTGGGGTTGGACAGGAAAACCGGGGAGCTGTTTTTT. Protein sequence: CASSVGLDRKTGELFF. This rearrangement joins TRBV6-1 to TRBJ2-2; TRBD1 matches 7 bases. The CDR3 contains 16 residues. The V and J ends lost 4 bases and 5 bases, in that order; junction bases with no gene match: 10. Germline assignment: CDR1 MNHNS and CDR2 SASEGT.